This T cell receptor (beta chain) was captured in a study of blood T cells in healthy people across ages. This clonotype came up a few times. Its antigen is currently unknown. Trimming left V 5 bases short and J 6 bases short, with 12 bases between. CDR1 and CDR2 from the germline V gene are SGHTA and FQGTGA. The CDR3 has 13 amino acids. Notes on the study in general: Higher diversity and more naive CD4+ cells were features of long-lived donors, compared to aged donors. TCR beta diversity tracked closely with naive T cell percentage.

A sample-barcoded 5' primer and a J-beta primer mix were used in a second PCR of about 7 to 12 cycles. Each CDR3 protein gets one entry after TCRdb re-called the 5' RACE reads with MiXCR. The table records about 800,000 distinct CDR3 sequences, roughly 64% of them present only once. What was sequenced was blood. This chain uses TRBV7-3 with TRBJ2-3; D is undetermined. This sequence originates from a man in his thirties or forties in good health. CDR3: CASSVTFLDTQYF. The CDR3 coding sequence is TGTGCCAGCAGCGTTACGTTTCTTGATACGCAGTATTTT. Drawing the rest from reference TRBV7-3 and TRBJ2-3, the complete variable domain is GAGVSQTPSNKVTEKGKYVELRCDPISGHTALYWYRQSLGQGPEFLIYFQGTGAADDSGLPNDRFFAVRPEGSVSTLKIQRTERGDSAVYLCASSVTFLDTQYFGPGTRLTVL.